This entry lists 15 T cell receptor beta chains sequenced from one sample in a study of blood T cell repertoires in COVID-19. TCRdb keeps only in-frame clones here, not all; method: immunoSEQ multiplex PCR. The sample carries under 450,000 clones, 75% to 90% recorded once. The sample consisted of PBMCs or T cells enriched from blood (not recorded which). The origin of the receptors is a woman aged 45 to 65 who had recovered from COVID-19.

The chain recombines TRBV15 with TRBJ2-7; unclear D gene. The CDR3 runs to 13 residues. Deletions cut 0 bases from V and 1 base from J, with 4 bases between. Germline V gene sequence: CDR1 LNHNV, CDR2 YYDKDF (reference sequence). The CDR3 protein is CATSRDKSYEQYF. CDR3 DNA sequence: TGTGCCACCAGCAGAGATAAATCCTACGAGCAGTACTTC. Complete variable domain (other parts from reference TRBV15 and TRBJ2-7): DAMVIQNPRYQVTQFGKPVTLSCSQTLNHNVMYWYQQKSSQAPKLLFHYYDKDFNNEADTPDNFQSRRPNTSFCFLDIRSPGLGDTAMYLCATSRDKSYEQYFGPGTRLTVT.

The chain is built from TRBV3-1 (or the pseudogene TRBV3-2) and TRBJ2-1; perhaps TRBD1 as D (6 bases). The CDR3 has 14 amino acids. Trimming took 5 bases from V and 10 from J, leaving 18 bases between them. The germline V gene has CDR1 LGHDT and CDR2 YNNKEL (reference sequence). The CDR3 loop reads CASSNRGGAAEQFF. The CDR3 DNA is TGTGCCAGCAGCAACAGAGGGGGAGCGGCCGAGCAGTTCTTC.

The chain recombines TRBV15 with TRBJ2-1, with 8 nucleotides matching TRBD2. Germline trimming cut 3 bases from V and 9 bases from J; bases unmatched to any gene: 10. Germline lookup yields CDR1 LNHNV and CDR2 YYDKDF (reference sequence). CDR3 length: 15 amino acids. The DNA for the CDR3 is TGTGCCACCAGCAGGCTCAAAGCGGGGGCGGGTGAGCAGTTCTTC. Amino acids: CATSRLKAGAGEQFF. Together with reference TRBV15 and TRBJ2-1, the CDR3 gives the full variable domain: DAMVIQNPRYQVTQFGKPVTLSCSQTLNHNVMYWYQQKSSQAPKLLFHYYDKDFNNEADTPDNFQSRRPNTSFCFLDIRSPGLGDTAMYLCATSRLKAGAGEQFFGPGTRLTVL.

The chain employs TRBV23-1 and TRBJ1-2; 9 bases align to TRBD1. TRBV23-1 counts as an open reading frame of uncertain function. This CDR3 spans 16 amino acids. With V trimmed by 7 bases and J by 0 bases, 9 bases remained unmatched. CDR3 protein: CASTQARTGANYGYTF. The DNA for the CDR3 is TGCGCCAGCACCCAAGCCCGGACAGGGGCTAACTATGGCTACACCTTC.

The rearrangement joins TRBV5-4 to TRBJ2-4, with 12 bases identical to TRBD1. V shed 0 bases and J 7 bases; nucleotides not matched to a gene: 11. Germline-derived CDR1 and CDR2 are SGHNT and YYREEE (reference sequence). The CDR3 loop spans 18 amino acids. The CDR3 DNA sequence: TGTGCCAGCAGCTTGGACGGGACAGGGGGCAGGCGAGGTAACATTCAGTACTTC. Translated: CASSLDGTGGRRGNIQYF.

V gene TRBV2 combines with J gene TRBJ2-1, with D perhaps TRBD1 (5 bases). This CDR3 comprises 16 residues. V shed 1 base and J shed 7 bases, with 17 bases lying between them. Germline CDR1 SNHLY, CDR2 FYNNEI. CDR3 region: CASSEEGARALNEQFF. The CDR3 DNA sequence: TGTGCCAGCAGTGAAGAAGGGGCCCGGGCATTGAATGAGCAGTTCTTC.

V and J are TRBV19 and TRBJ2-6; 7 nucleotides line up with TRBD1. J was trimmed by 2 bases and V by 1 base; bases with no gene match: 5. This CDR3 has 17 residues. Germline V lookup: CDR1 LNHDA, CDR2 SQIVND (reference sequence). DNA for the CDR3: TGTGCCAGTAGTATAGTCCAGGGGGTGACTGGGGCCAACGTCCTGACTTTC. Residues: CASSIVQGVTGANVLTF.

This clone was detected a few times. This chain joins TRBV5-6 and TRBJ1-1; D gene uncertain. The V gene's germline CDR1 is SGHDT and CDR2 YYEEEE. This CDR3 spans 14 amino acids. V lost 4 bases to trimming and J lost 0 bases, with 10 bases between them. The CDR3 region is CASSPWAMNTEAFF. CDR3 nucleotides: TGTGCCAGCAGCCCCTGGGCAATGAACACTGAAGCTTTCTTT.

In DNA, the CDR3 is TGTGCCAGCAGCCAAAGACAGGGAGAAGGTGGCTACACCTTC. It encodes CASSQRQGEGGYTF. The rearrangement joins TRBV3-1 (or the pseudogene TRBV3-2) to TRBJ1-2; 7 bases map to TRBD1. CDR1 and CDR2 (germline): LGHDT, YNNKEL (reference sequence). The ends lost 2 bases at V and 7 bases at J; junction bases unmatched: 7. The CDR3 is made up of 14 amino acids.

The chain couples TRBV21-1 to TRBJ1-1; TRBD1 was called by the table and not checked on the DNA. TRBV21-1 is labeled a pseudogene. The CDR3 length is 17 residues. The CDR3 sequence is CASSPGTGVRMNTEAFF. The CDR3 region has the DNA TGTGCCAGCAGCCCTGGGACAGGGGTCCGTATGAACACTGAAGCTTTCTTT.

CDR3 protein: CASSLGQGAHNEQFF. DNA for the CDR3: TGTGCCAGCAGCCTTGGACAGGGCGCCCACAATGAGCAGTTCTTC. The gene calls are TRBV9 and TRBJ2-1; 8 bases are shared with TRBD1. Trimming cost V 4 bases and J 5 bases; bases outside gene matches: 8. Germline values: CDR1 SGDLS, CDR2 YYNGEE. The CDR3 sequence is 15 residues long.

The chain carries TRBV6-6 and TRBJ2-2; the match to TRBD1 covers 10 bases. The CDR3 length is 13 residues. The junction had 1 base not matched to a gene; V was cut back by 6 bases and J by 6 bases. The germline gives CDR1 MNHNY, CDR2 SVGAGI (reference sequence). CDR3 sequence (DNA): TGTGCCAGCAGGGGACAGGGGCCCGGGGAGCTGTTTTTT. Its translation is CASRGQGPGELFF.

The J gene is TRBJ1-5, the V gene TRBV27; D unresolved. The germline V gene has CDR1 MNHEY and CDR2 SMNVEV (reference sequence). This CDR3 region has 13 residues. Trimming took 5 bases from V and 4 from J, leaving 9 bases between them. The CDR3 protein is CASSPTPNQPQHF. For the CDR3, the DNA is TGTGCCAGCAGTCCAACACCTAATCAGCCCCAGCATTTT.

The chain joins TRBV6-2 or TRBV6-3 to TRBJ1-5, with 7 bases lining up with TRBD1. The CDR3 length is 17 residues. Unmatched junction bases numbered 11, after V lost 6 bases and J lost 0 bases. From germline, CDR1 is MNHEY and CDR2 SVGEGT. The CDR3: CASSPDPGQISNQPQHF. Written as DNA, the CDR3 is TGTGCCAGCAGCCCCGACCCGGGACAGATTAGCAATCAGCCCCAGCATTTT.

This chain uses TRBV18 with TRBJ1-4; possible D gene TRBD1, 6 bases. Trimming pared 4 bases from V and 5 bases from J, leaving 8 bases between. Germline V gives CDR1 KGHSH, CDR2 LQKENI. The CDR3 runs to 13 residues. The CDR3 sequence: CASSRGQNEKLFF. The CDR3 coding sequence is TGTGCCAGCTCACGCGGACAGAATGAAAAACTGTTTTTT. Supplemented by reference TRBV18 and TRBJ1-4, the full variable domain reads NAGVMQNPRHLVRRRGQEARLRCSPMKGHSHVYWYRQLPEEGLKFMVYLQKENIIDESGMPKERFSAEFPKEGPSILRIQQVVRGDSAAYFCASSRGQNEKLFFGSGTQLSVL.